The T cell receptor (beta chain) described here comes from a study of PD-L1 blockade in urothelial cancer. Looking at the study overall: Among blood samples, the median T cell count was around 140,000.

Measured with immunoSEQ multiplex PCR; TCRdb has only the in-frame clones, and not every one. Among 35,000 or so clones listed, about 87% were seen once. This clone was counted a few times. Time point: pretreatment peripheral blood. The V gene lost 4 bases and the J gene lost 8 bases, with 19 bases spanning the gap. Germline-derived CDR1 and CDR2 are SGDLS and YYNGEE. The CDR3 runs 15 residues. This chain joins TRBV9 and TRBJ2-4, with D possibly matching TRBD2 (6 bases). Sequenced here: PBMCs, sampled around atezolizumab (anti-PD-L1) treatment. The receptor was isolated from a man aged 55-75 years with urothelial cancer. The CDR3 DNA reads as TGTGCCAGCAGCCCCGAACCGGGGAGGATGGACATTCAGTACTTC. This codes for CASSPEPGRMDIQYF.